The 26 T cell receptor beta chains below come from one sample, sequenced in a study of chemoradiotherapy in HPV16-positive cancers. Here immunoSEQ multiplex PCR was the method, and the copy in TCRdb shows in-frame clones only, minus some. Altogether approximately 1,500 clones are present, roughly 80% being singletons, with the ten largest covering around 5.4%. The sample here was tumor tissue, taken from a patient who underwent chemoradiotherapy. The receptor source for this set is a human donor with HPV-associated anogenital cancer.

The chain uses TRBV5-1 and TRBJ1-3; no clear D gene. V was clipped by 0 bases and J by 0 bases, with 7 bases between them. Per the germline V gene, CDR1 is SGHRS and CDR2 is YFSETQ. This CDR3 comprises 15 residues. The CDR3 spells CASSLAVGSGNTIYF. The CDR3 bases are TGCGCCAGCAGCTTGGCGGTAGGCTCTGGAAACACCATATATTTT.

The chain couples TRBV6-1 to TRBJ2-1, with 11 bases lining up with TRBD2. This CDR3 comprises 15 residues. Trimming cost V 5 bases and J 3 bases; bases outside gene matches: 3. Germline assignment: CDR1 MNHNS and CDR2 SASEGT. The CDR3 DNA reads as TGTGCCAGCAGTATCGGGACTAGCGGCTACAATGAGCAGTTCTTC. Translation gives CASSIGTSGYNEQFF.

V gene TRBV4-1 combines with J gene TRBJ2-2; 7 bases align to TRBD1. The CDR3 totals 16 residues. V shed 4 bases, J shed 6 bases, and the junction held 11 bases outside the gene matches. Germline assignment: CDR1 MGHRA and CDR2 YSYEKL. Here the CDR3 reads CASSRSRGPTAGELFF. The DNA of the CDR3 is TGCGCCAGCAGCCGGAGTAGGGGGCCGACCGCCGGGGAGCTGTTTTTT.

J is TRBJ2-3 and V is TRBV11-2, with no clear D. V lost 5 bases and J lost 10, with 19 bases in between. This CDR3 comprises 14 residues. The V gene's germline CDR1 is SGHAT and CDR2 FQNNGV. The CDR3: CASSLDLEGSAQYF. CDR3 nucleotides: TGTGCCAGCAGCCTCGACCTTGAAGGGTCAGCGCAGTATTTT. The full variable domain, in which reference TRBV11-2 and TRBJ2-3 provide the parts outside the CDR3, is EAGVAQSPRYKIIEKRQSVAFWCNPISGHATLYWYQQILGQGPKLLIQFQNNGVVDDSQLPKDRFSAERLKGVDSTLKIQPAKLEDSAVYLCASSLDLEGSAQYFGPGTRLTVL.

The chain couples TRBV30 to TRBJ2-5; D is unresolved. The length of the CDR3 is 12 residues. CDR1 and CDR2 from the germline V gene are GTSNPN and SVGIG (reference sequence). Between the trimmed V and J ends, which lost 3 bases and 4 bases, there was a span of 9 bases. CDR3: CAWSESTETQYF. Here the CDR3 DNA reads TGTGCCTGGAGCGAGTCTACAGAGACCCAGTACTTC.

This clone is a singleton in its sample. The CDR3 bases are TGTGCCAGCAGCCCCAAGACAGGGGGAGGGAACATTCAGTACTTC. It encodes CASSPKTGGGNIQYF. J is TRBJ2-4 and V is TRBV7-2; 9 nucleotides line up with TRBD1. Germline loops: CDR1 SGHTA, CDR2 FQGNSA. This CDR3 has 15 residues. V lost 5 bases and J lost 7; bases outside the gene matches: 9.

V and J are TRBV28 and TRBJ2-1; 8 bases fit TRBD2. Trimming took 4 bases from V and 9 from J; bases not matched to a gene: 8. The CDR3 has 14 residues. Germline V gene lookup returns CDR1 MDHEN and CDR2 SYDVKM. This chain's CDR3 is CASSSGLVTTEQFF. The CDR3 region has the DNA TGTGCCAGCAGTTCGGGACTAGTCACCACTGAGCAGTTCTTC.

This clone was seen only a few times. The V call is TRBV5-1, the J call TRBJ1-2; D is possibly TRBD1 (5 bases). The V gene lost 4 bases and the J gene lost 0 bases, with 13 bases spanning the gap. Germline CDR1 and CDR2: SGHRS and YFSETQ. The CDR3 consists of 15 residues. The CDR3 reads CASSPGTYANYGYTF. The DNA for the CDR3 is TGCGCCAGCAGCCCGGGGACGTACGCTAACTATGGCTACACCTTC.

J is TRBJ1-5 and V is TRBV4-1; TRBD1 matches at 9 bases. Trimming at V came to 4 bases and at J to 7 bases, leaving 11 bases not matched to a gene. In germline, CDR1 is MGHRA, CDR2 YSYEKL. The CDR3 is made up of 16 amino acids. CDR3 in DNA: TGCGCCAGCAGCCTCTCGGGACAGGGTTTTATCCAGCCCCAGCATTTT. It specifies CASSLSGQGFIQPQHF.

This clone was observed a single time. The chain joins TRBV23-1 to TRBJ1-2; 7 positions agree with TRBD1. TRBV23-1 is classed as an ORF, of uncertain function. The V gene end was trimmed by 4 bases and the J gene end by 8 bases; junction bases not matched to a gene: 7. The CDR3 sequence is 13 residues long. The CDR3 region has the DNA TGCGCCAGCAGTCTAACAGGGGAGTTGGGCTACACCTTC. It yields the protein CASSLTGELGYTF.

This clone has a single count. This chain links TRBV4-2 with TRBJ1-2, with D perhaps matching TRBD1 (6 bases). V was trimmed by 5 bases and J by 1 base, leaving 20 bases between them. This CDR3 spans 17 amino acids. The germline V gene encodes CDR1 LGHNA and CDR2 YNFKEQ. The CDR3: CASSLLTGRRFNYGYTF. CDR3 nucleotide sequence: TGTGCCAGCAGCTTGCTGACAGGCCGACGATTTAACTATGGCTACACCTTC.

In its sample, this clone was seen a few times. The CDR3 is CASSQETDQPLFF. CDR3 nucleotides: TGCGCCAGCAGCCAAGAGACGGATCAACCCCTGTTTTTT. This sequence joins TRBV5-1 and TRBJ1-4; D unclear. Looked up from germline, CDR1 is SGHRS and CDR2 is YFSETQ. The CDR3 extends over 13 amino acids. Trimming shortened V by 4 bases and J by 14 bases, and 18 bases separated the two germline ends.

The chain carries TRBV4-2 and TRBJ1-6, with D uncertain. The V and J ends lost 2 bases and 9 bases respectively, with 17 bases between them. Germline values: CDR1 LGHNA, CDR2 YNFKEQ. CDR3 length: 16 residues. This CDR3 is CASSQLGPPEGSPLHF. The CDR3 nucleotides read TGTGCCAGCAGCCAACTCGGGCCTCCCGAAGGTTCACCCCTCCACTTT.

The chain is built from TRBV2 and TRBJ1-1; no firm D call. Trimming removed 5 bases at V and 3 bases at J, with 10 bases between. This CDR3 spans 13 amino acids. Germline V gives CDR1 SNHLY, CDR2 FYNNEI. CDR3 protein: CASSRLADTEAFF. CDR3 DNA sequence: TGTGCCAGCAGTAGGTTGGCGGACACTGAAGCTTTCTTT.

The J gene is TRBJ1-2, the V gene TRBV19; D is ambiguous. Per germline, CDR1 LNHDA and CDR2 SQIVND (reference sequence). This CDR3 has 13 residues. V lost 3 bases and J lost 2, with 7 bases in between. CDR3 DNA sequence: TGTGCCAGTAGTATGGTTATAAACTATGGCTACACCTTC. Its protein product is CASSMVINYGYTF.

The rearrangement links TRBV2 to TRBJ2-2; the D is unclear. The CDR3 has 13 residues. The germline V gene encodes CDR1 SNHLY and CDR2 FYNNEI. V lost 6 bases, J lost 4 bases, and 9 bases lay in between. Written as DNA, the CDR3 is TGTGCCAGCAGAACTCAAAGCACCGGGGAGCTGTTTTTT. It is translated as CASRTQSTGELFF.

The genes are TRBV7-3 and TRBJ2-5; D is perhaps TRBD2 (7 bases). V was trimmed by 0 bases and J by 1 base, leaving 9 bases between them. CDR1 and CDR2 from the germline V gene are SGHTA and FQGTGA. The length of the CDR3 is 15 residues. The CDR3 sequence: CASSLTGGGQETQYF. The CDR3, as DNA: TGTGCCAGCAGCTTAACGGGAGGGGGCCAAGAGACCCAGTACTTC.

The chain has TRBV9 and TRBJ1-1; D not certain. Germline V CDR1 and CDR2: SGDLS, YYNGEE. The CDR3 extends over 15 amino acids. Trimming pared 3 bases from V and 3 bases from J, leaving 15 bases between. For the CDR3, the DNA is TGTGCCAGCAGCGCGCATCTAGGAGTGGACACTGAAGCTTTCTTT. Protein product: CASSAHLGVDTEAFF.

The rearrangement joins TRBV2 to TRBJ1-6; no clear D gene. Trimming cost V 6 bases and J 3 bases, with 12 bases left between them. The CDR3 totals 15 residues. Germline V lookup: CDR1 SNHLY, CDR2 FYNNEI. The CDR3 DNA is TGTGCCAGCAGCGGAGACGGATACTATAATTCACCCCTCCACTTT. Its translation: CASSGDGYYNSPLHF.

The chain's CDR3 is CASSLGWDRQETQYF. The CDR3 DNA is TGTGCCAGCAGCTTGGGTTGGGACAGGCAAGAGACCCAGTACTTC. V usage is TRBV5-4 and J usage is TRBJ2-5; 8 bases map to TRBD1. CDR1 is SGHNT and CDR2 is YYREEE in the germline V gene (reference sequence). The CDR3 has 15 amino acids. V shed 0 bases, J shed 2 bases, and the junction held 3 bases outside the gene matches.

This clone was observed a handful of times. The chain recombines TRBV6-6 with TRBJ1-4; D is unresolved. This CDR3 contains 15 residues. From germline, CDR1 is MNHNY and CDR2 SVGAGI (reference sequence). With 4 bases removed from V and 0 bases from J, the gap between germline ends came to 9 bases. The CDR3 DNA reads as TGTGCCAGCAGTTTCCCAGCGGCAACTAATGAAAAACTGTTTTTT. Translated: CASSFPAATNEKLFF.

The rearrangement uses TRBV7-9 and TRBJ1-3, with 8 bases identical to TRBD1. V lost 2 bases to trimming and J lost 3 bases; unmatched junction nucleotides: 6. Germline CDR1 and CDR2: SEHNR and FQNEAQ (reference sequence). The CDR3 length is 16 residues. The chain's CDR3 is CASSLPTGTGGNTIYF. Here the CDR3 DNA reads TGTGCCAGCAGCTTACCGACAGGGACAGGTGGAAACACCATATATTTT.

This clone was detected a few times. This chain uses TRBV9 with TRBJ2-2; no clear D. V was trimmed by 4 bases and J by 2 bases, leaving 9 bases between them. The CDR3 runs to 14 residues. The germline CDR1 and CDR2 sequences are SGDLS and YYNGEE. The CDR3 DNA reads TGTGCCAGCAGCACCCGATCTAACACCGGGGAGCTGTTTTTT. Its translation is CASSTRSNTGELFF. Looking up the rest from reference TRBV9 and TRBJ2-2 gives the full variable domain: DSGVTQTPKHLITATGQRVTLRCSPRSGDLSVYWYQQSLDQGLQFLIQYYNGEERAKGNILERFSAQQFPDLHSELNLSSLELGDSALYFCASSTRSNTGELFFGEGSRLTVL.

The chain couples TRBV11-2 to TRBJ2-5; 7 bases align to TRBD1. The V gene end was trimmed by 4 bases and the J gene end by 1 base; junction bases not matched to a gene: 3. This CDR3 has 14 residues. Germline lookup yields CDR1 SGHAT and CDR2 FQNNGV. In DNA form, the CDR3 reads TGTGCCAGCAGCTCACAGGGGACCCAAGAGACCCAGTACTTC. Translation: CASSSQGTQETQYF. The complete variable domain, with remaining parts taken from reference TRBV11-2 and TRBJ2-5, reads EAGVAQSPRYKIIEKRQSVAFWCNPISGHATLYWYQQILGQGPKLLIQFQNNGVVDDSQLPKDRFSAERLKGVDSTLKIQPAKLEDSAVYLCASSSQGTQETQYFGPGTRLLVL.

The chain joins TRBV4-2 to TRBJ2-7, with D possibly TRBD2 on 6 matching bases. Germline-derived CDR1 and CDR2 are LGHNA and YNFKEQ. Trimming shortened V by 0 bases and J by 1 base, and 10 bases separated the two germline ends. The CDR3 extends over 15 amino acids. The CDR3 here is CASSQDFAGSYEQYF. DNA for the CDR3: TGTGCCAGCAGCCAAGATTTTGCGGGGTCCTACGAGCAGTACTTC.

This clone occurred once. The V and J genes are TRBV7-2 and TRBJ2-5; D is undetermined. CDR1 is SGHTA and CDR2 is FQGNSA in the germline V gene. Trimming removed 7 bases at V and 3 bases at J, with 15 bases between. The CDR3 covers 14 residues. The CDR3 DNA is TGTGCCAGCAAGACTTACCTGGCGAAAGAGACCCAGTACTTC. As protein: CASKTYLAKETQYF.